Detailed here is one T cell receptor beta chain. The antigen it binds to is not known. Per-nucleotide qualities are absent, and no much larger clonotype sits a single base away. The sample comes from a study of blood T cell repertoires in COVID-19 (dated by TCRdb to 2018 to 2020). Describing the broader study: The collaborator samples originated in the United States, Italy and Spain and spanned the acute and convalescent phases of COVID-19. Sample metadata almost always included a de-identified subject ID, COVID-19 status, age in years and sex. The samples were drawn from two sources: the first 160 participants of the ongoing ImmuneRACE study, and fewer than 1,500 subjects contributed by 6 global collaborators. The material from the prospective study consisted of cDNA or gDNA derived from T cells, B-cell-depleted T cells, or PBMCs. The repertoires were made available in a free public database intended to serve as a resource for research on the immune response to SARS-CoV-2. HLA class I and class II types, where available, came from metadata supplied by the sample provider rather than from assay-based typing. The dataset comprised deeply sampled blood TCRbeta repertoires from subjects exposed to, actively infected with, or recovered from COVID-19. Here is what the overall study found, with its caveats: The quantity of clinical and demographic metadata differed by source and by participant and was supplied without curation.

The collaborating institutions used their own protocols to collect whole blood in K2EDTA tubes. For TCRbeta analysis, collaborators shipped samples in one of three forms: frozen whole blood, isolated PBMCs, or DNA extracted from either of those sample types. TCRbeta CDR3 regions were amplified from genomic DNA by means of the immunoSEQ Assay, a bias-controlled multiplex PCR. Turning to the authors' computational methods: The number of nucleated cells in each sample was estimated from the amplification of reference gene primers within the assay. To quantify the absolute abundance of each unique TCRbeta CDR3 rearrangement, sequence reads were collapsed and filtered. Productive Simpson clonality was computed per sample as the square root of Simpson's diversity index over productive rearrangements. Held by TCRdb, this immuneACCESS table contains in-frame sequences only and omits some clones. Under half of the omission traces to an unresolved V gene where checked; the cause of the rest is unknown. For V, J and clone size, that table is used; D and trimming come from the DNA. The sample includes over 200,000 clones, with 80% to 85% observed a single time. The top ten hold roughly 5% of the sample.

From cysteine to phenylalanine, the CDR3 is 14 amino acids long. The DNA shown is the 42-base CDR3, in frame from base 1. V is shortened by 5 bases, J by 7 bases, and the region joining them spans 18 bases. The germline V gene (reference sequence) provides CDR1 MNHEY and CDR2 SMNVEV. The sample consisted of peripheral blood. This sequence uses TRBV27 and TRBJ2-7; 6 matching bases give a weak D call of TRBD2. The receptor's source is a human donor in a cohort sampled during active COVID-19. The DNA reads as follows: TGTGCCAGCAGTCGGGACTTCGCCACGGGGGAGCAGTACTTC. Its protein reads: CASSRDFATGEQYF.